This TCR beta chain was recorded in a study of control samples from healthy donors and cancer patients. TCRdb keeps only in-frame clones here, not all; method: immunoSEQ multiplex PCR. The data contain around 110,000 clones, 75% to 90% of them singletons. Trimming removed 8 bases from V and 0 bases from J, with 14 bases in between. This CDR3 has 14 amino acids. Germline CDR1 SGHTA, CDR2 FQGTGA. Sequenced input: PBMCs. The chain uses TRBV7-3 and TRBJ2-7, with D possibly being TRBD2 (5 bases). This sequence originates from a woman in her forties or fifties with colorectal cancer. For the CDR3, the DNA is TGTGCCAGCTCCCAGGAGGTCTCCTCCTACGAGCAGTACTTC. Translated: CASSQEVSSYEQYF.